What follows is one T cell receptor beta chain and its context. In the PCR, 60 Vbeta and 13 Jbeta primers were used. This table comes from immunoSEQ multiplex PCR, and its TCRdb copy is limited to in-frame clones, with some not included. The data hold about 120,000 clones, with about 80% observed a single time. The entry originates in a study of cytomegalovirus exposure and HLA in healthy donors. For this donor, CMV serostatus was not recorded. Germline CDR1 is WNHNN and CDR2 is SYGVQD (reference sequence). The junction had 15 bases not matched to a gene; V was cut back by 3 bases and J by 5 bases. This CDR3 region has 17 residues.

The receptor was isolated from a human donor in good health. The rearrangement joins TRBV10-1 to TRBJ2-7; 8 nucleotides match TRBD1. Source material: PBMCs. CDR3 region: CASSDDRTGGLGNEQYF. The CDR3 DNA reads TGCGCCAGCAGTGACGACCGCACAGGGGGTCTTGGTAACGAGCAGTACTTC.